Listed below are T cell receptor beta chains from one sample, sequenced in a study of blood T cell repertoires in COVID-19. The method was immunoSEQ multiplex PCR; TCRdb's version includes in-frame clones alone and lacks a portion of them. The sample lists 120,000 or so clones; nearly 80% were seen once. Sample: peripheral blood. All receptors derive from a woman aged 80 or over with active or convalescent COVID-19. The CDR3 runs from the conserved cysteine through the conserved F or W. The D gene is left open where the match is weak. The size field is filled for only some rows; it gives once, few, many or a size class.

v_gene: TRBV15; d_gene: NA; j_gene: TRBJ1-2; abundance: NA; CDR3aa: CATSRVGGLPPTF; CDR3nt: TGTGCCACCAGCAGAGTGGGGGGACTACCGCCGACCTTC
v_gene: TRBV7-2; d_gene: NA; j_gene: TRBJ2-1; abundance: NA; CDR3aa: CASSLAFGSEQFF; CDR3nt: TGTGCCAGCAGCTTAGCCTTCGGTAGTGAGCAGTTCTTC
v_gene: TRBV6-1; d_gene: NA; j_gene: TRBJ2-4; abundance: NA; CDR3aa: CASSDEIAKNIQYF; CDR3nt: TGTGCCAGCAGTGACGAGATAGCCAAAAACATTCAGTACTTC
v_gene: TRBV7-2; d_gene: TRBD1; j_gene: TRBJ1-6; abundance: NA; CDR3aa: CASSSPGQGRNSPLHF; CDR3nt: TGTGCCAGCAGCTCGCCCGGACAGGGGCGTAATTCACCCCTCCACTTT
v_gene: TRBV6-5; d_gene: TRBD1; j_gene: TRBJ2-3; abundance: NA; CDR3aa: CASRKGTETDTQYF; CDR3nt: TGTGCCAGCAGGAAAGGGACAGAGACAGATACGCAGTATTTT
v_gene: TRBV5-1; d_gene: TRBD2; j_gene: TRBJ2-1; abundance: NA; CDR3aa: CASSSDFSGRAVEQFF; CDR3nt: TGCGCCAGCAGCTCAGACTTTAGCGGGAGGGCCGTTGAGCAGTTCTTC
v_gene: TRBV12-3/TRBV12-4; d_gene: NA; j_gene: TRBJ1-2; abundance: NA; CDR3aa: CASSLGGSYGYTF; CDR3nt: TGTGCCAGCAGCCTCGGAGGGTCCTATGGCTACACCTTC
v_gene: TRBV4-1; d_gene: TRBD2; j_gene: TRBJ2-1; abundance: NA; CDR3aa: CASSQGRLAGWLSYNEQFF; CDR3nt: TGCGCCAGCAGCCAAGGGAGACTAGCGGGATGGCTTTCCTACAATGAGCAGTTCTTC
v_gene: TRBV5-8; d_gene: TRBD1; j_gene: TRBJ1-2; abundance: NA; CDR3aa: CASSLTGTVINYGYTF; CDR3nt: TGTGCCAGCAGCTTGACCGGGACAGTCATTAACTATGGCTACACCTTC
v_gene: TRBV29-1; d_gene: NA; j_gene: TRBJ2-7; abundance: NA; CDR3aa: CSVGEGRDIYEQYF; CDR3nt: TGCAGCGTTGGGGAGGGGCGGGACATCTACGAGCAGTACTTC
v_gene: TRBV21-1; d_gene: NA; j_gene: TRBJ2-3; abundance: once; CDR3aa: CASSRRSGQPKFDTQYF; CDR3nt: TGTGCCAGCAGCAGACGCTCGGGACAGCCAAAGTTTGATACGCAGTATTTT
v_gene: TRBV28; d_gene: NA; j_gene: TRBJ1-3; abundance: NA; CDR3aa: CASSSLQGSSGNTIYF; CDR3nt: TGTGCCAGCAGTTCACTCCAGGGGAGCTCTGGAAACACCATATATTTT
v_gene: TRBV2; d_gene: NA; j_gene: TRBJ1-1; abundance: NA; CDR3aa: CASSQISTNTEAFF; CDR3nt: TGTGCCAGCAGCCAAATTAGTACGAACACTGAAGCTTTCTTT
v_gene: TRBV2; d_gene: NA; j_gene: TRBJ1-1; abundance: NA; CDR3aa: CASSRTVNTEAFF; CDR3nt: TGTGCCAGCAGTCGGACAGTTAACACTGAAGCTTTCTTT
v_gene: TRBV18; d_gene: TRBD2; j_gene: TRBJ2-7; abundance: few; CDR3aa: CASSESQRGEQYF; CDR3nt: TGTGCCAGCTCCGAGAGTCAGCGGGGCGAGCAGTACTTC
v_gene: TRBV10-3; d_gene: TRBD1; j_gene: TRBJ2-5; abundance: few; CDR3aa: CAISDGTGAQTQYF; CDR3nt: TGTGCCATCAGTGACGGGACAGGGGCTCAGACCCAGTACTTC
v_gene: TRBV24-1; d_gene: TRBD2; j_gene: TRBJ2-5; abundance: NA; CDR3aa: CATSDWTSGKSLGETQYF; CDR3nt: TGTGCCACCAGTGATTGGACTAGCGGGAAATCTTTGGGGGAGACCCAGTACTTC
v_gene: TRBV6-6; d_gene: TRBD2; j_gene: TRBJ2-7; abundance: NA; CDR3aa: CASSYPSGAYEQYF; CDR3nt: TGTGCCAGCAGTTATCCTAGCGGTGCCTACGAGCAGTACTTC
v_gene: TRBV9; d_gene: TRBD2; j_gene: TRBJ2-3; abundance: NA; CDR3aa: CASSVLAGGADTQYF; CDR3nt: TGTGCCAGCAGCGTCCTAGCGGGAGGGGCAGATACGCAGTATTTT
v_gene: TRBV27; d_gene: TRBD1; j_gene: TRBJ2-1; abundance: NA; CDR3aa: CASSLRTGGTEQFF; CDR3nt: TGTGCCAGCAGTTTGCGGACAGGGGGCACTGAGCAGTTCTTC
v_gene: TRBV6-5; d_gene: TRBD1; j_gene: TRBJ1-1; abundance: NA; CDR3aa: CASSLTRDRGTRAFF; CDR3nt: TGTGCCAGCAGTTTAACCCGGGACAGGGGTACGAGAGCTTTCTTT
v_gene: TRBV7-3; d_gene: TRBD2; j_gene: TRBJ2-1; abundance: NA; CDR3aa: CASSLRPSGSQFF; CDR3nt: TGTGCCAGCAGCTTAAGGCCTAGCGGGTCTCAGTTCTTC
v_gene: TRBV5-1; d_gene: NA; j_gene: TRBJ2-2; abundance: NA; CDR3aa: CASSLRAGYDGELFF; CDR3nt: TGCGCCAGCAGCTTGCGCGCGGGGTACGACGGGGAGCTGTTTTTT
v_gene: TRBV5-1; d_gene: TRBD1; j_gene: TRBJ2-7; abundance: NA; CDR3aa: CASSFRQGSFEQYF; CDR3nt: TGCGCCAGCAGCTTCCGACAGGGGTCCTTCGAGCAGTACTTC
v_gene: TRBV5-6; d_gene: NA; j_gene: TRBJ2-5; abundance: NA; CDR3aa: CASSLGNTGIGETQYF; CDR3nt: TGTGCCAGCAGCTTGGGGAATACAGGGATCGGAGAGACCCAGTACTTC
v_gene: TRBV5-1; d_gene: NA; j_gene: TRBJ2-7; abundance: NA; CDR3aa: CASSWDSAYEQYF; CDR3nt: TGCGCCAGCAGTTGGGACTCCGCCTACGAGCAGTACTTC
v_gene: TRBV27; d_gene: NA; j_gene: TRBJ2-1; abundance: NA; CDR3aa: CASSRYNEQFF; CDR3nt: TGTGCCAGCAGTCGCTATAATGAGCAGTTCTTC
v_gene: TRBV9; d_gene: NA; j_gene: TRBJ2-7; abundance: NA; CDR3aa: CASSARDLAHEQYF; CDR3nt: TGTGCCAGCAGCGCCCGGGACTTAGCCCACGAGCAGTACTTC
v_gene: TRBV12-3/TRBV12-4; d_gene: NA; j_gene: TRBJ1-1; abundance: NA; CDR3aa: CASSSLGGVAFF; CDR3nt: TGTGCCAGCAGTTCCCTTGGAGGTGTAGCTTTCTTT
v_gene: TRBV2; d_gene: TRBD1; j_gene: TRBJ1-5; abundance: once; CDR3aa: CASIGQANQPQHF; CDR3nt: TGTGCCAGCATTGGACAGGCCAATCAGCCCCAGCATTTT
v_gene: TRBV5-1; d_gene: TRBD1; j_gene: TRBJ1-1; abundance: NA; CDR3aa: CASSLTGGDTEAFF; CDR3nt: TGCGCCAGCAGCTTAACAGGGGGGGACACTGAAGCTTTCTTT
v_gene: TRBV27; d_gene: NA; j_gene: TRBJ1-2; abundance: once; CDR3aa: CASSLSGLGPYGYTF; CDR3nt: TGTGCCAGCAGTTTATCTGGGCTGGGTCCCTATGGCTACACCTTC
v_gene: TRBV4-1; d_gene: NA; j_gene: TRBJ2-5; abundance: NA; CDR3aa: CASSQDPVHRAETQYF; CDR3nt: TGCGCCAGCAGCCAAGATCCGGTCCACAGAGCAGAGACCCAGTACTTC
v_gene: TRBV5-1; d_gene: NA; j_gene: TRBJ1-1; abundance: NA; CDR3aa: CASSLVPGNTEAFF; CDR3nt: TGCGCCAGCAGCTTGGTGCCAGGGAACACTGAAGCTTTCTTT
v_gene: TRBV6-5; d_gene: TRBD2; j_gene: TRBJ2-3; abundance: NA; CDR3aa: CASSYVGTRATDTQYF; CDR3nt: TGTGCCAGCAGTTACGTGGGGACTAGAGCAACAGATACGCAGTATTTT
v_gene: TRBV30; d_gene: TRBD1; j_gene: TRBJ2-7; abundance: NA; CDR3aa: CAWSATWTGYEQYF; CDR3nt: TGTGCCTGGAGTGCAACCTGGACAGGCTACGAGCAGTACTTC
v_gene: TRBV29-1; d_gene: TRBD2; j_gene: TRBJ2-1; abundance: few; CDR3aa: CSVGVAGAYNEQFF; CDR3nt: TGCAGCGTTGGTGTAGCGGGAGCCTACAATGAGCAGTTCTTC
v_gene: TRBV4-3; d_gene: TRBD2; j_gene: TRBJ2-7; abundance: once; CDR3aa: CASSLNVAGAYEQYF; CDR3nt: TGCGCCAGCAGCCTCAACGTGGCGGGAGCCTACGAGCAGTACTTC
v_gene: TRBV2; d_gene: NA; j_gene: TRBJ1-6; abundance: once; CDR3aa: CASSPKGGSSYNSPLHF; CDR3nt: TGTGCCAGCAGTCCAAAGGGAGGGAGCTCCTATAATTCACCCCTCCACTTT
v_gene: TRBV14; d_gene: NA; j_gene: TRBJ1-5; abundance: NA; CDR3aa: CASSRSPNQPQHF; CDR3nt: TGTGCCAGCAGCCGAAGCCCCAATCAGCCCCAGCATTTT
v_gene: TRBV7-8; d_gene: NA; j_gene: TRBJ2-7; abundance: NA; CDR3aa: CASSLASTRVDSYEQYF; CDR3nt: TGTGCCAGCAGCTTGGCATCGACTAGGGTGGACTCCTACGAGCAGTACTTC
v_gene: TRBV18; d_gene: TRBD1; j_gene: TRBJ2-5; abundance: NA; CDR3aa: CASSGTGEETQYF; CDR3nt: TGTGCCAGCTCAGGGACAGGGGAAGAGACCCAGTACTTC
v_gene: TRBV25-1; d_gene: NA; j_gene: TRBJ2-1; abundance: once; CDR3aa: CASRTPTGRDLGEQFF; CDR3nt: TGTGCCAGCAGGACCCCGACAGGGCGGGATCTGGGGGAGCAGTTCTTC
v_gene: TRBV6-1; d_gene: NA; j_gene: TRBJ2-1; abundance: NA; CDR3aa: CASSENLRDFEQFF; CDR3nt: TGTGCCAGCAGTGAGAACCTCAGGGACTTTGAGCAGTTCTTC
v_gene: TRBV5-1; d_gene: TRBD1; j_gene: TRBJ1-1; abundance: NA; CDR3aa: CASTLSPTGGTEAFF; CDR3nt: TGCGCCAGCACCTTATCGCCGACAGGGGGAACTGAAGCTTTCTTT
v_gene: TRBV18; d_gene: TRBD1; j_gene: TRBJ1-4; abundance: NA; CDR3aa: CASSDRENEKLFF; CDR3nt: TGTGCCAGTAGCGACAGGGAGAATGAAAAACTGTTTTTT
v_gene: TRBV5-1; d_gene: TRBD1; j_gene: TRBJ2-1; abundance: NA; CDR3aa: CASSFSDRVNEQFF; CDR3nt: TGCGCCAGCAGCTTTTCGGACAGGGTAAATGAGCAGTTCTTC
v_gene: TRBV10-3; d_gene: NA; j_gene: TRBJ2-7; abundance: NA; CDR3aa: CAISGGDAEQYF; CDR3nt: TGTGCCATCAGTGGGGGCGATGCCGAGCAGTACTTC
v_gene: TRBV7-9; d_gene: TRBD2; j_gene: TRBJ2-7; abundance: few; CDR3aa: CASSTPGGLAQGQYF; CDR3nt: TGTGCCAGCAGCACACCAGGGGGACTAGCTCAGGGGCAGTACTTC
v_gene: TRBV5-4; d_gene: TRBD1; j_gene: TRBJ1-4; abundance: once; CDR3aa: CASSARQGAGEKLFF; CDR3nt: TGTGCCAGCAGCGCCCGACAGGGGGCTGGGGAAAAACTGTTTTTT
v_gene: TRBV4-3; d_gene: TRBD2; j_gene: TRBJ2-3; abundance: few; CDR3aa: CASSQDPGLAPAPRQYF; CDR3nt: TGCGCCAGCAGCCAAGATCCGGGACTAGCTCCCGCCCCCCGTCAGTATTTT
v_gene: TRBV5-1; d_gene: TRBD2; j_gene: TRBJ2-2; abundance: NA; CDR3aa: CASSSGGDTGELFF; CDR3nt: TGCGCCAGCAGTAGCGGGGGGGACACCGGGGAGCTGTTTTTT
v_gene: TRBV2; d_gene: NA; j_gene: TRBJ2-7; abundance: NA; CDR3aa: CASSELGDYEQYF; CDR3nt: TGTGCCAGCAGTGAACTAGGCGACTACGAGCAGTACTTC
v_gene: TRBV4-1; d_gene: TRBD2; j_gene: TRBJ2-2; abundance: NA; CDR3aa: CASSTGLARASTGELFF; CDR3nt: TGCGCCAGCAGCACGGGACTAGCGCGAGCGAGTACCGGGGAGCTGTTTTTT